What follows are 21 T cell receptor beta chains derived from one specimen sequenced in a study of cytomegalovirus exposure and HLA in healthy donors. The study ran its PCR with 60 Vbeta and 13 Jbeta primers. Sequencing used immunoSEQ multiplex PCR; TCRdb keeps in-frame clones, though not all of them. Here the sample spans tens of thousands of clones, roughly 74% being singletons. Sample: PBMCs. These receptors were obtained from a man between 40 and 49 years old in good health and CMV-seropositive.

The rearrangement joins TRBV10-2 to TRBJ2-7, with D tentatively TRBD2 (5 bases). CDR1 and CDR2 (germline): WSHSY, SAAADI. This CDR3 comprises 12 residues. V lost 7 bases and J lost 2, with 9 bases in between. The CDR3 DNA reads as TGCGCCAGCAAGGACTCACCCTACGAGCAGTACTTC. Amino acid sequence: CASKDSPYEQYF.

This CDR3 reads CAISDRVDTEAFF. DNA for the CDR3: TGTGCCATCAGTGACAGGGTCGACACTGAAGCTTTCTTT. The J gene is TRBJ1-1, the V gene TRBV10-3, with a weak D call TRBD1 (5 bases). Between the trimmed V and J ends, which lost 3 bases and 3 bases, there was a span of 8 bases. Germline values: CDR1 ENHRY, CDR2 SYGVKD. The CDR3 runs 13 residues.

The rearrangement uses TRBV29-1 and TRBJ2-2; 8 nucleotides agree with TRBD2. Germline V gene lookup returns CDR1 SQVTM and CDR2 ANQGSEA. V shed 1 base, J shed 5 bases, and the junction held 3 bases outside the gene matches. The CDR3 runs to 14 residues. CDR3 amino acids: CSVEGLARTGELFF. The CDR3, as DNA: TGCAGCGTTGAAGGACTAGCGAGGACCGGGGAGCTGTTTTTT.

The chain carries TRBV7-6 and TRBJ1-5; 7 nucleotides align to TRBD1. J lost 2 bases, V lost 2 bases, and 3 bases had no gene match. This CDR3 contains 15 residues. From germline, CDR1 is SGHVS and CDR2 FNYEAQ. CDR3 DNA: TGTGCCAGCAGCTTATTTACAGGGGGCAATCAGCCCCAGCATTTT. Residues: CASSLFTGGNQPQHF.

The rearrangement links TRBV7-2 to TRBJ2-7; 11 bases are a match to TRBD2. The CDR3 sequence is 17 residues long. CDR1 is SGHTA and CDR2 is FQGNSA in the germline V gene. V shed 5 bases and J 7 bases; nucleotides not matched to a gene: 16. The CDR3 coding sequence is TGTGCCAGCAGCCCCGGCGGGCTAGCGGGGGGTGTAGGGGAGCAGTACTTC. This sequence encodes CASSPGGLAGGVGEQYF.

This sequence joins TRBV19 and TRBJ2-7; possible D gene TRBD1, 5 bases. V was clipped by 3 bases and J by 2 bases, with 8 bases between them. The CDR3 consists of 13 residues. Germline values: CDR1 LNHDA, CDR2 SQIVND (reference sequence). This CDR3 is CASSMGQTYEQYF. The CDR3 bases are TGTGCCAGTAGTATGGGGCAGACCTACGAGCAGTACTTC.

The chain has TRBV5-4 and TRBJ1-6, with TRBD1 matching over 8 bases. The J segment lost 8 bases and the V segment lost 3 bases, leaving 7 bases of the junction unmatched. CDR1 is SGHNT, CDR2 YYREEE, per germline (reference sequence). This CDR3 spans 15 amino acids. The CDR3 nucleotides are TGTGCCAGCAGCTCAGGACAGGGTTGGGATTCACCCCTCCACTTT. Protein product: CASSSGQGWDSPLHF.

The chain links TRBV6-6 to TRBJ2-3, with D uncertain. The CDR3 totals 14 residues. Germline CDR1 MNHNY, CDR2 SVGAGI (reference sequence). Trimming took off 2 bases at V and 2 bases at J, with 8 bases between the two ends. The CDR3 bases are TGTGCCAGCAGTTACGCCGGGTCCACAGATACGCAGTATTTT. Translation: CASSYAGSTDTQYF.

The chain recombines TRBV10-3 with TRBJ1-1; D is ambiguous. The CDR3 has 18 residues. Per the germline V gene, CDR1 is ENHRY and CDR2 is SYGVKD. The V end was cut by 6 bases, the J end by 0 bases, with 23 bases between. CDR3 residues: CAISRGLPSATMNTEAFF. Here the CDR3 DNA reads TGTGCCATCAGCCGGGGTCTACCAAGCGCTACCATGAACACTGAAGCTTTCTTT.

The chain uses TRBV5-6 and TRBJ2-6, with D perhaps matching TRBD1 (6 bases). Germline loops: CDR1 SGHDT, CDR2 YYEEEE. With 3 bases removed from V and 0 bases from J, the gap between germline ends came to 13 bases. This CDR3 is 17 amino acids long. The chain's CDR3 is CASSSDSELSGANVLTF. For the CDR3, the DNA is TGTGCCAGCAGCTCGGACAGTGAGCTCTCTGGGGCCAACGTCCTGACTTTC.

The J gene is TRBJ1-5, the V gene TRBV4-1; TRBD1 matches at 7 bases. This CDR3 region has 15 residues. Trimming at V came to 4 bases and at J to 6 bases, leaving 9 bases not matched to a gene. Germline V gene sequence: CDR1 MGHRA, CDR2 YSYEKL. CDR3 DNA: TGCGCCAGCAGCCCACTTAGGGGGCCAATTCAGCCCCAGCATTTT. This sequence encodes CASSPLRGPIQPQHF.

This clone was seen a handful of times. The chain joins TRBV4-3 to TRBJ2-1, with 10 bases identical to TRBD2. The V gene's germline CDR1 is LGHNA and CDR2 YSLEER. This CDR3 contains 15 residues. Trimming took 0 bases from V and 7 from J; bases not matched to a gene: 3. The CDR3 nucleotides read TGCGCCAGCAGCCAAGATAGAGCGGGGGGGAATGAGCAGTTCTTC. It translates to CASSQDRAGGNEQFF.

This clone appeared a single time. The rearrangement uses TRBV6-1 and TRBJ1-2; D is unclear. The CDR3 runs 13 residues. Germline V gene lookup returns CDR1 MNHNS and CDR2 SASEGT. The V and J ends lost 4 bases and 4 bases respectively, with 10 bases between them. The CDR3 bases are TGTGCCAGCAGTGGGGAGGGCTTCTATGGCTACACCTTC. This encodes CASSGEGFYGYTF.

The V call is TRBV7-9, the J call TRBJ2-7; D might be TRBD2 (7 bases). V shed 4 bases and J shed 5 bases, with 21 bases lying between them. Germline V gene sequence: CDR1 SEHNR, CDR2 FQNEAQ (reference sequence). The CDR3 covers 16 residues. In DNA, the CDR3 is TGTGCCAGCAGCTCCACAAGGGGAGGGGGACTGAACGAGCAGTACTTC. Amino acid sequence: CASSSTRGGGLNEQYF.

V and J are TRBV30 and TRBJ2-3; 12 bases fit TRBD2. The CDR3 runs to 14 residues. Germline loops: CDR1 GTSNPN, CDR2 SVGIG (reference sequence). J gave up 5 bases and V 4 bases, and 4 bases lay outside the gene matches. CDR3 nucleotide sequence: TGTGCCTGGACTAGCGGGGGGGCAGAAGATACGCAGTATTTT. It codes for CAWTSGGAEDTQYF.

This clone was counted a few times. The chain uses TRBV7-2 and TRBJ2-2, with 8 bases lining up with TRBD1. The CDR3 has 16 residues. Germline V CDR1 and CDR2: SGHTA, FQGNSA. Trimming took 5 bases from V and 1 from J; bases not matched to a gene: 6. CDR3 amino acids: CASSPGTGQNTGELFF. CDR3 coding DNA: TGTGCCAGCAGCCCGGGGACAGGCCAGAACACCGGGGAGCTGTTTTTT.

This clone was seen only a few times. The chain employs TRBV5-1 and TRBJ1-1, with 8 bases fitting TRBD1. The CDR3 covers 13 residues. Losses at the gene ends were 0 bases for V and 12 bases for J; bases not matched to a gene: 7. CDR1 and CDR2 from the germline V gene are SGHRS and YFSETQ. CDR3 loop: CASSLDGQGLTFF. CDR3 DNA: TGCGCCAGCAGCTTGGATGGACAGGGTCTAACTTTCTTT.

The V and J genes are TRBV18 and TRBJ1-6; D not certain. CDR3 length equals 14 residues. The germline V gene encodes CDR1 KGHSH and CDR2 LQKENI. Trimming pared 4 bases from V and 10 bases from J, leaving 14 bases between. In DNA form, the CDR3 reads TGTGCCAGCTCACTAAGAGAGGGAAACTCACCCCTCCACTTT. Its protein product is CASSLREGNSPLHF.

As for this clone: One end of the junction is discordant with germline, which a read error may explain. The chain recombines TRBV7-9 with TRBJ1-6; maybe TRBD1 (5 bases). The V gene's germline CDR1 is SEHNR and CDR2 FQNEAQ (reference sequence). The CDR3 contains 12 residues. The CDR3 region is CASRAYNSPLHF. The CDR3 coding sequence is TGTGCTAGCAGGGCTTATAATTCACCCCTCCACTTT.

This clone appeared a few times. The chain combines TRBV27 with TRBJ2-3; a possible D gene is TRBD2 (6 bases). This CDR3 contains 16 residues. CDR1 and CDR2 from the germline V gene are MNHEY and SMNVEV (reference sequence). V was shortened by 0 bases and J by 1 base, with 11 bases between the two germline ends. CDR3 protein: CASSLSIWGGTDTQYF. CDR3 coding DNA: TGTGCCAGCAGTTTATCGATATGGGGGGGCACAGATACGCAGTATTTT.

The rearrangement links TRBV30 to TRBJ1-4, with D uncertain. The V and J ends lost 0 bases and 13 bases respectively, with 15 bases between them. The CDR3 runs to 13 residues. CDR1 GTSNPN and CDR2 SVGIG come from the germline V gene (reference sequence). The CDR3 DNA reads as TGTGCCTGGAGTGTATCAGCGGGCGAGGTACTGTTTTTT. It yields the protein CAWSVSAGEVLFF.